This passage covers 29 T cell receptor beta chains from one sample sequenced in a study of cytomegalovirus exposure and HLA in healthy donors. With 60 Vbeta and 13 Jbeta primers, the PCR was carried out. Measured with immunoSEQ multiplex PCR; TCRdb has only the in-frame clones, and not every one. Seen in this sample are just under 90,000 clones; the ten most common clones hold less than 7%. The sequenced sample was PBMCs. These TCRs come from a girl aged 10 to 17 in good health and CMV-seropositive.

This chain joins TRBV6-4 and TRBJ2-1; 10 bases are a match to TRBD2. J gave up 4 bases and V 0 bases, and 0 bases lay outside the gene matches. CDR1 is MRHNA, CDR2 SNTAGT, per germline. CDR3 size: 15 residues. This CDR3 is CASSDSLAGYNEQFF. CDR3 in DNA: TGTGCCAGCAGTGACTCACTAGCGGGGTACAATGAGCAGTTCTTC.

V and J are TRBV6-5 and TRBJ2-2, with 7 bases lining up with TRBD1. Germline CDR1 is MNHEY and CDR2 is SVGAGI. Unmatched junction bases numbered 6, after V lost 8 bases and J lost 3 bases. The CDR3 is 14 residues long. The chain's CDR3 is CASLGDSYTGELFF. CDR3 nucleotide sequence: TGTGCCAGCCTAGGGGACAGCTACACCGGGGAGCTGTTTTTT.

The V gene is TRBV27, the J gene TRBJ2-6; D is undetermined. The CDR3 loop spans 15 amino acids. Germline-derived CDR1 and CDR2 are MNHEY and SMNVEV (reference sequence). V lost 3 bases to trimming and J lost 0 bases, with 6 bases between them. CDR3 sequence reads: CASSFSISGANVLTF. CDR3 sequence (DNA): TGTGCCAGCAGTTTTTCTATCTCTGGGGCCAACGTCCTGACTTTC.

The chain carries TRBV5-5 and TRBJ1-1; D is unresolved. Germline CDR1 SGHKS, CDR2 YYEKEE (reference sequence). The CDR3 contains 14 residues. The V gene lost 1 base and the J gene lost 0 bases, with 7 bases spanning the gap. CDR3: CASSLLSLNTEAFF. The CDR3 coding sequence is TGTGCCAGCAGCTTGCTCTCTCTGAACACTGAAGCTTTCTTT.

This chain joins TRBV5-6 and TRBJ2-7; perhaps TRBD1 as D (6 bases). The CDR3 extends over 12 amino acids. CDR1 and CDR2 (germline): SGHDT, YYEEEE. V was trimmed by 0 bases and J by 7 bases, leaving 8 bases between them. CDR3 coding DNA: TGTGCCAGCAGCTTGGCCGGACAGGAGCAGTACTTC. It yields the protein CASSLAGQEQYF.

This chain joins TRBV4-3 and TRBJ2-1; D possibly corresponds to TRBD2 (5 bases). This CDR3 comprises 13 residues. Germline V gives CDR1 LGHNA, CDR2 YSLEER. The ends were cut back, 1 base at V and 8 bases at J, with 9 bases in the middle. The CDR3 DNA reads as TGCGCCAGCAGCCAAGGGACTTGGGATGAGCAGTTCTTC. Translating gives CASSQGTWDEQFF.

The CDR3 sequence is CASSYGTGGTYEQYF. The CDR3 nucleotides are TGTGCCAGCAGTTATGGGACAGGGGGAACCTACGAGCAGTACTTC. The J gene is TRBJ2-7, the V gene TRBV6-5, with 11 bases matching TRBD1. Germline V lookup: CDR1 MNHEY, CDR2 SVGAGI. The CDR3 extends over 15 amino acids. V trimming: 3 bases; J trimming: 2 bases; junction bases outside the gene matches: 3.

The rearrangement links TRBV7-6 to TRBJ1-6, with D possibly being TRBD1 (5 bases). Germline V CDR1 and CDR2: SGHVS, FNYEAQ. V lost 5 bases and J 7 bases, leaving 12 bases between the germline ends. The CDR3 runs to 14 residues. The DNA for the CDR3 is TGTGCCAGCAGCCGTGGGGGGACGAATTCACCCCTCCACTTT. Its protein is CASSRGGTNSPLHF.

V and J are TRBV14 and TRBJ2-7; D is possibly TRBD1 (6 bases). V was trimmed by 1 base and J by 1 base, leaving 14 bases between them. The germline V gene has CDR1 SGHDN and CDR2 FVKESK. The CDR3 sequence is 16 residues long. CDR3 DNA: TGTGCCAGCAGCCAAGGATTGGGACAACCTTCCTACGAGCAGTACTTC. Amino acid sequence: CASSQGLGQPSYEQYF.

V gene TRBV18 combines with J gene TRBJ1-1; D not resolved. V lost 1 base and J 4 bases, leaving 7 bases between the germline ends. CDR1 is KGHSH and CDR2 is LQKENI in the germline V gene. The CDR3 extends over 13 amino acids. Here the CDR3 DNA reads TGTGCCAGCTCACCACAGTGGGCCACTGAAGCTTTCTTT. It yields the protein CASSPQWATEAFF. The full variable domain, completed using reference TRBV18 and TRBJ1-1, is NAGVMQNPRHLVRRRGQEARLRCSPMKGHSHVYWYRQLPEEGLKFMVYLQKENIIDESGMPKERFSAEFPKEGPSILRIQQVVRGDSAAYFCASSPQWATEAFFGQGTRLTVV.

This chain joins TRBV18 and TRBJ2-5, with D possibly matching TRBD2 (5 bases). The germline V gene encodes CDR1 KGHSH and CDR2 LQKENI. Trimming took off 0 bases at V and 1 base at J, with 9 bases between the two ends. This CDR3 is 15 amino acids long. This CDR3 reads CASSPPGLIQETQYF. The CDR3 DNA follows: TGTGCCAGCTCACCACCTGGACTTATCCAAGAGACCCAGTACTTC. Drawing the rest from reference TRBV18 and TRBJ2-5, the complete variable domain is NAGVMQNPRHLVRRRGQEARLRCSPMKGHSHVYWYRQLPEEGLKFMVYLQKENIIDESGMPKERFSAEFPKEGPSILRIQQVVRGDSAAYFCASSPPGLIQETQYFGPGTRLLVL.

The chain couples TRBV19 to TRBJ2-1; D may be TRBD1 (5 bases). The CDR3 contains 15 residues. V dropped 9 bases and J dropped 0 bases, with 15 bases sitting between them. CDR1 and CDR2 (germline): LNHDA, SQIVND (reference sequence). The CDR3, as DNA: TGTGCCAGCTCGAAGGGGTTGGGCTCCTACAATGAGCAGTTCTTC. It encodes CASSKGLGSYNEQFF.

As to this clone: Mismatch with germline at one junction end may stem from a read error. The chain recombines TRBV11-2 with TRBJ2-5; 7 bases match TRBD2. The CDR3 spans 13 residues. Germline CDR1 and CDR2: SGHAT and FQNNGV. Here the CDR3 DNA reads TGTGCCAGCAGCTTAGATCCACTAGCGTGGCTCAACTTC. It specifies CASSLDPLAWLNF.

CDR3 DNA sequence: TGTGCCAGCAGCTTCCAGACAAAGCCGGCCTACAATGAGCAGTTCTTC. It translates to CASSFQTKPAYNEQFF. J is TRBJ2-1 and V is TRBV5-4; D not resolved. The germline gives CDR1 SGHNT, CDR2 YYREEE (reference sequence). The V end was cut by 2 bases, the J end by 2 bases, with 14 bases between. The CDR3 contains 16 residues.

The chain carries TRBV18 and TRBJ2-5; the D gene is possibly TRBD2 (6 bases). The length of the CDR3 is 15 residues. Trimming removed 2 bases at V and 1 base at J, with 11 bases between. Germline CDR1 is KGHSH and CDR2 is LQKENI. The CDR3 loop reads CASSPEGGAQETQYF. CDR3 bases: TGTGCCAGCTCACCAGAGGGCGGGGCCCAAGAGACCCAGTACTTC.

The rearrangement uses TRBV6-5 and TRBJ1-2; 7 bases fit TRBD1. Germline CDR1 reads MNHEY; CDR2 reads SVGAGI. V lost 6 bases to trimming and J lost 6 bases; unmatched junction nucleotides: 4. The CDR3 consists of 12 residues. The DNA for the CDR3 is TGTGCCAGCAGAGGGACAGTAGATGGCTACACCTTC. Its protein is CASRGTVDGYTF.

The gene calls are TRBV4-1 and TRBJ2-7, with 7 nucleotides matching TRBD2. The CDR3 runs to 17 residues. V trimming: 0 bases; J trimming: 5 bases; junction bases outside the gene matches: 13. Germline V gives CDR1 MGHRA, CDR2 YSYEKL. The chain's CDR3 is CASSQEMAAGRSHEQYF. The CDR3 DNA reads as TGCGCCAGCAGCCAAGAGATGGCGGCCGGGAGGTCCCACGAGCAGTACTTC.

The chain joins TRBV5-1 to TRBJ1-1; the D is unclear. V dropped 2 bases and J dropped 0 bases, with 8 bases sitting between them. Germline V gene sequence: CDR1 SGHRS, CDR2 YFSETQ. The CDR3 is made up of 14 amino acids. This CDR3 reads CASSFGHLNTEAFF. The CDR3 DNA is TGCGCCAGCAGCTTTGGGCACTTGAACACTGAAGCTTTCTTT.

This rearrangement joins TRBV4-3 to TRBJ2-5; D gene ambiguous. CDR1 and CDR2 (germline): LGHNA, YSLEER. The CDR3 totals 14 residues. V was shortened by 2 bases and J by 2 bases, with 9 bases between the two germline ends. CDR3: CASSQSTAQETQYF. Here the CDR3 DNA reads TGCGCCAGCAGCCAATCTACAGCTCAAGAGACCCAGTACTTC.

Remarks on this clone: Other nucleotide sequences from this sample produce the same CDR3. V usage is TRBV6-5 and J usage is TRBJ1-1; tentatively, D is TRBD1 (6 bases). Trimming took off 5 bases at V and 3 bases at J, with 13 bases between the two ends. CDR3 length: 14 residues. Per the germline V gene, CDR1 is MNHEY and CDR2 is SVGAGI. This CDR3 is CASSRDRSDTEAFF. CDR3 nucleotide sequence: TGTGCCAGCAGTCGTGACAGGTCCGACACTGAAGCTTTCTTT.

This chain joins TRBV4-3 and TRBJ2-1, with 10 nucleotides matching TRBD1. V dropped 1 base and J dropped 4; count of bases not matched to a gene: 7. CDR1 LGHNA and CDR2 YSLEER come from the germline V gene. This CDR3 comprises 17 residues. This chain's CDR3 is CASSQGLKGQGYNEQFF. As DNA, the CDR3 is TGCGCCAGCAGCCAAGGTCTTAAGGGACAGGGGTACAATGAGCAGTTCTTC.

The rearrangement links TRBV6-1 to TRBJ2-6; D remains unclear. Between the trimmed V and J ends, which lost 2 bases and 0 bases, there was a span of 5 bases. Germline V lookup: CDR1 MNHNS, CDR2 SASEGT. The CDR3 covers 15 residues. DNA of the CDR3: TGTGCCAGCAGTGAAACACACTCTGGGGCCAACGTCCTGACTTTC. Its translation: CASSETHSGANVLTF.

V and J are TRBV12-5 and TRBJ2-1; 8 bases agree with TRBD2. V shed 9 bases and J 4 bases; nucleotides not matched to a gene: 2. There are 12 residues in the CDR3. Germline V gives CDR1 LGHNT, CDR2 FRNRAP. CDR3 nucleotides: TGTGCTAGCGGGGGGGATTACAATGAGCAGTTCTTC. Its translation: CASGGDYNEQFF.

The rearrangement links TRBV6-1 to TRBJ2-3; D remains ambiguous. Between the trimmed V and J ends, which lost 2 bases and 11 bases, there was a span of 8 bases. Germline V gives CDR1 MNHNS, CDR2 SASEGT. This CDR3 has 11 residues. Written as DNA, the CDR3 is TGTGCCAGCAGTGAAAGCCCAAAGCAGTATTTT. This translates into CASSESPKQYF.

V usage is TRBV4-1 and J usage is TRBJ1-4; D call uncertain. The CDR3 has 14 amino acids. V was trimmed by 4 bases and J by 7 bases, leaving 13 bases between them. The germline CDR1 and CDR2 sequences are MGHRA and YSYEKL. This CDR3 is CASSLGLAVEKLFF. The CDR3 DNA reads TGCGCCAGCAGCCTTGGGCTTGCCGTTGAAAAACTGTTTTTT.

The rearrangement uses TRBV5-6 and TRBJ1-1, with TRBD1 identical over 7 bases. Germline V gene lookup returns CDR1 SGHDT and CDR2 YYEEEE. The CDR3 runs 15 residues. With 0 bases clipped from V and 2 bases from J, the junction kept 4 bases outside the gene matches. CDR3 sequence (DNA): TGTGCCAGCAGCTTGGTCCAGGGGGGAAACACTGAAGCTTTCTTT. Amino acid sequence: CASSLVQGGNTEAFF.

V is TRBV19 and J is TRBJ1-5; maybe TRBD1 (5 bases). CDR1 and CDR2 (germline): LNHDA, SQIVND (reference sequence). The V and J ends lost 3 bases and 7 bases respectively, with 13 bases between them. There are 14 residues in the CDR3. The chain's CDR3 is CASSIGGNLQPQHF. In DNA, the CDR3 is TGTGCCAGTAGTATCGGGGGGAATTTACAGCCCCAGCATTTT. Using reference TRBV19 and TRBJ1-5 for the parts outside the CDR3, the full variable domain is DGGITQSPKYLFRKEGQNVTLSCEQNLNHDAMYWYRQDPGQGLRLIYYSQIVNDFQKGDIAEGYSVSREKKESFPLTVTSAQKNPTAFYLCASSIGGNLQPQHFGDGTRLSIL.

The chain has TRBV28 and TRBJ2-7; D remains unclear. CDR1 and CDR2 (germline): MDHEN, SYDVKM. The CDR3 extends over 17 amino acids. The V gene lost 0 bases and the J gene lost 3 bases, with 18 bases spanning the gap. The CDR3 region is CASSLCQLDTTIYEQYV. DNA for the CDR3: TGTGCCAGCAGTTTATGCCAACTCGACACGACGATCTACGAGCAGTACGTC.

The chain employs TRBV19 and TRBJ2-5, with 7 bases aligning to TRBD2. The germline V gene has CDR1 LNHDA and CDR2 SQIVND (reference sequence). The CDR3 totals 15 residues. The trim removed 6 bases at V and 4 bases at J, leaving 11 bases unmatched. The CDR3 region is CASRGEAGRGETQYF. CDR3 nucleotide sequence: TGTGCCAGTAGAGGGGAGGCAGGGAGGGGAGAGACCCAGTACTTC.